This T cell receptor beta chain is drawn from a study of T cell clusters in autoimmune cytopenias (dated by TCRdb to about 2019). As for the study more broadly: TRB sequencing reached a median depth of approximately 56,000 reads per sample and yielded a median of about 2,500 distinct TRB clonotypes per sample. TRB and IGH repertoires from peripheral blood were sequenced in autoimmune cytopenia patients at active disease and during treatment follow-up, with healthy, CLL and autoimmune hepatitis controls included alongside. The goal of the study was to determine whether autoimmune cytopenia patients have a disease-specific immune repertoire signature that could serve as a blood-based biomarker. The paper as a whole reports these results and caveats: The cluster-lack signature was not seen for secondary cytopenia versus CLL, apparently masked by the dominant lymphoma-associated repertoire. The T cell clusters were defined only in silico, and the functional role of the clusters was left to be validated experimentally. Healthy donors showed around 3.1-fold more exclusive TRB clusters than active autoimmune hepatitis patients, consistent with an autoimmunity-wide signature. GLIPH results suggested that primary autoimmune cytopenia patients were missing physiological T cell clusters, with 50 or so clusters found only in healthy donors compared with 15 to 20 found only in patients. TRB repertoire shifts, with less even repertoires observed in secondary cytopenia and CLL, were mostly attributed to lymphoma bias rather than autoimmunity.

With respect to this clonotype: There is no known antigen for this receptor.

Per sample, around 230 ng of peripheral blood genomic DNA, tens of thousands of genome equivalents, was used for TRB amplification. To amplify TRB rearrangements, a touch-down multiplex PCR protocol was run with the TRB-A and TRB-B primer pools combined in a single tube. Illumina adapters and sample indices were added to the amplicons through two consecutive PCR reactions performed with Phusion HS II polymerase. The amplicons were gel-purified using the NucleoSpin Gel and PCR Clean-up kit, after which quantification was performed by Qubit and quality was checked on an Agilent 2100 Bioanalyzer. Libraries were sequenced on an Illumina MiSeq using 600-cycle, single-indexed, paired-end runs. The source study handled its data this way. MiXCR version 2.1.12, together with the default MiXCR reference library, was used to align and assemble the TRB reads. Each unique CDR3 nucleotide sequence defined a clone, and only productive sequences with at least two reads were analysed. Repertoire diversity was assessed with alpha-parameterized diversity profiles (alpha 0 to 5), including the Shannon (alpha 1) and Simpson (alpha 2) indices, which were computed with an R script. The tcR package was used to compute combinatorial TRB VJ usage, which was then compared between cohorts by principal component analysis with ade4. Using GLIPH, TCRbeta CDR3s were clustered on pairs of cohorts matched for age and read depth, and a Wilcoxon test was used to compare cluster frequencies. TCRdb reprocessed the reads; each CDR3 protein sequence makes one entry, and DNA is unavailable. The V and J calls and clone size are TCRdb's, not the authors'. This sample's table contains 6,000 to 8,000 distinct CDR3 sequences. The biggest ten clones account for 4.5% to 5.5% of the sample.

CDR1 and CDR2 are read off the germline V gene as SGHRS and YFSETQ. Taken from cysteine to phenylalanine, the CDR3 has 15 residues. A DNA sequence was not provided. Sequencing was performed on peripheral blood. This TCR derives from a human donor with an autoimmune cytopenia or autoimmune hepatitis (not recorded which). The rearrangement combines TRBV5-1 with TRBJ2-5; absent DNA, TCRdb's TRBD2 call cannot be checked. The CDR3 region reads CASSLGLHAGETQYF.